The sequence of this TCR beta chain was determined in a study of blood T cell repertoires in COVID-19. The wider study: The United States, Italy and Spain supplied acute and convalescent COVID-19 samples. From T cells, B-cell-depleted T cells, or PBMCs came the material, which was cDNA or gDNA.

In the study's own analysis: For nucleated cells, counts were estimated from reference gene primer amplification. Profiled with immunoSEQ multiplex PCR; TCRdb holds only in-frame clones, not every one. The V and J calls and clone size were taken over from that table, and D and trimming were inferred from the DNA. Among roughly 250,000 clones, just under 90% were seen once, and the ten largest hold 3.7%. The germline V gene encodes CDR1 SNHLY and CDR2 FYNNEI. Deletions cut 4 bases from V and 5 bases from J, with 5 bases between. The CDR3 runs to 11 residues. A note on this clone: This same CDR3 is encoded by further DNA sequences in the sample.

The V and J genes are TRBV2 and TRBJ2-5; no clear D gene. Sequences were obtained from peripheral blood. This TCR was recovered from a woman aged 40 to 55 with acute or convalescent COVID-19. This CDR3 is CASSAEETQYF. The CDR3 region has the DNA TGTGCCAGCAGTGCGGAGGAGACCCAGTACTTC.